These T cell receptor beta chains were read from a single sample in a study of blood T cell repertoires in COVID-19. Using immunoSEQ multiplex PCR, the repertoire was profiled, and TCRdb retains in-frame clones only, with some absent. In the table there are some 26,000 clones, 82% of which are singletons. The sequenced sample consisted of peripheral blood. Source of these receptors: a man aged 80 or over with active or convalescent COVID-19. The CDR3 runs from the conserved cysteine through the conserved F or W. Fields, in order: D gene, clone size, J gene, V gene, CDR3 protein, CDR3 DNA. A D gene is named only where the DNA matches it firmly. Expanded clones get a size class; other rows say once, few or many, or leave the size out.

d_call: TRBD1
clone_size: .
j_call: TRBJ2-7
v_call: TRBV5-6
cdr3_aa: CASSSGTGAGFEQYF
cdr3_nt: TGTGCCAGCAGCTCCGGGACAGGGGCAGGATTCGAGCAGTACTTC

d_call: TRBD1
clone_size: .
j_call: TRBJ2-5
v_call: TRBV18
cdr3_aa: CASKQGIEETQYF
cdr3_nt: TGTGCCAGCAAACAGGGGATTGAAGAGACCCAGTACTTC

d_call: .
clone_size: .
j_call: TRBJ1-5
v_call: TRBV27
cdr3_aa: CASSLVRDNQPQHF
cdr3_nt: TGTGCCAGCAGTTTAGTCAGGGACAATCAGCCCCAGCATTTT

d_call: TRBD1
clone_size: .
j_call: TRBJ1-5
v_call: TRBV2
cdr3_aa: CASKGQGPYQPQHF
cdr3_nt: TGTGCCAGCAAAGGACAGGGGCCTTATCAGCCCCAGCATTTT

d_call: .
clone_size: .
j_call: TRBJ2-2
v_call: TRBV7-9
cdr3_aa: CASSLVSTGELFF
cdr3_nt: TGTGCCAGCAGCTTAGTATCGACCGGGGAGCTGTTTTTT

d_call: TRBD1
clone_size: .
j_call: TRBJ1-5
v_call: TRBV19
cdr3_aa: CASATGEWVINQPQHF
cdr3_nt: TGTGCCAGCGCGACAGGGGAATGGGTGATCAATCAGCCCCAGCATTTT

d_call: .
clone_size: .
j_call: TRBJ2-1
v_call: TRBV6-6
cdr3_aa: CASSSQGSTDNEQFF
cdr3_nt: TGTGCCAGCAGCTCGCAGGGGAGCACGGACAATGAGCAGTTCTTC

d_call: .
clone_size: .
j_call: TRBJ1-6
v_call: TRBV7-9
cdr3_aa: CASSPTAQQSPLHF
cdr3_nt: TGTGCCAGCAGCCCGACAGCCCAACAATCACCCCTCCACTTT

d_call: .
clone_size: .
j_call: TRBJ2-5
v_call: TRBV6-6
cdr3_aa: CASSLGTRRRLETQYF
cdr3_nt: TGTGCCAGCAGCCTCGGGACACGCCGTCGCTTGGAGACCCAGTACTTC

d_call: .
clone_size: .
j_call: TRBJ1-6
v_call: TRBV19
cdr3_aa: CASTLDSRNSPLHF
cdr3_nt: TGTGCCAGTACCTTGGACAGCAGAAATTCACCCCTCCACTTT

d_call: .
clone_size: .
j_call: TRBJ1-1
v_call: TRBV7-9
cdr3_aa: CASSLLKQGGMNTEAFF
cdr3_nt: TGTGCCAGCAGCTTATTGAAGCAGGGTGGGATGAACACTGAAGCTTTCTTT

d_call: TRBD1
clone_size: .
j_call: TRBJ2-3
v_call: TRBV25-1
cdr3_aa: CASRLQGAPDTQYF
cdr3_nt: TGTGCCAGCAGACTCCAGGGGGCGCCGGATACGCAGTATTTT

d_call: .
clone_size: .
j_call: TRBJ1-2
v_call: TRBV7-8
cdr3_aa: CASSYSQHTLGGYTF
cdr3_nt: TGTGCCAGCAGCTATTCACAGCATACTCTCGGTGGCTACACCTTC

d_call: .
clone_size: .
j_call: TRBJ2-3
v_call: TRBV5-1
cdr3_aa: CASSLDDSPTDTQYF
cdr3_nt: TGCGCCAGCAGCTTGGATGACTCTCCCACAGATACGCAGTATTTT

d_call: TRBD2
clone_size: .
j_call: TRBJ2-1
v_call: TRBV18
cdr3_aa: CASSPVDAGGEQFF
cdr3_nt: TGTGCCAGCTCACCGGTCGACGCGGGGGGTGAGCAGTTCTTC

d_call: TRBD2
clone_size: .
j_call: TRBJ2-5
v_call: TRBV6-6
cdr3_aa: CASSGTSGNEETQYF
cdr3_nt: TGTGCCAGCAGCGGGACTAGCGGAAATGAAGAGACCCAGTACTTC

d_call: .
clone_size: .
j_call: TRBJ1-1
v_call: TRBV18
cdr3_aa: CASSTAGSNTEAFF
cdr3_nt: TGTGCCAGCTCAACGGCAGGATCGAACACTGAAGCTTTCTTT

d_call: .
clone_size: .
j_call: TRBJ1-2
v_call: TRBV5-5
cdr3_aa: CASSLGQIGGYTF
cdr3_nt: TGTGCCAGCAGCCTAGGACAGATAGGAGGCTACACCTTC

d_call: TRBD1
clone_size: .
j_call: TRBJ1-5
v_call: TRBV28
cdr3_aa: CASSYLDRAGNQPQHF
cdr3_nt: TGTGCCAGCAGTTACCTCGACAGGGCGGGCAATCAGCCCCAGCATTTT

d_call: TRBD1
clone_size: few
j_call: TRBJ2-7
v_call: TRBV5-1
cdr3_aa: CASSHRDSLSYEQYF
cdr3_nt: TGCGCCAGCAGCCACAGGGACAGCCTGTCCTACGAGCAGTACTTC

d_call: TRBD1
clone_size: few
j_call: TRBJ2-7
v_call: TRBV27
cdr3_aa: CASSLTGTGAYEQYF
cdr3_nt: TGTGCCAGCAGTCTAACCGGGACAGGGGCCTACGAGCAGTACTTC